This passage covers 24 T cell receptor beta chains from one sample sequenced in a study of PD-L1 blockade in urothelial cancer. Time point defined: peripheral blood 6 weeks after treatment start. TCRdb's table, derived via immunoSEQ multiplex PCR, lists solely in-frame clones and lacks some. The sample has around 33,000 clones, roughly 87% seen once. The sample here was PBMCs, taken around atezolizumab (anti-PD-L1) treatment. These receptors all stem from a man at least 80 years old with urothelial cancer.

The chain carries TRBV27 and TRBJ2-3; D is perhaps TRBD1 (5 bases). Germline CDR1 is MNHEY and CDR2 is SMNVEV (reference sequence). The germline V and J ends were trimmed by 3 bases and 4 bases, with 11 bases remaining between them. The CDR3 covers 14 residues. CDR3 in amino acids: CASSLAGYADTQYF. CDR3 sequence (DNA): TGTGCCAGCAGTTTGGCAGGGTATGCAGATACGCAGTATTTT.

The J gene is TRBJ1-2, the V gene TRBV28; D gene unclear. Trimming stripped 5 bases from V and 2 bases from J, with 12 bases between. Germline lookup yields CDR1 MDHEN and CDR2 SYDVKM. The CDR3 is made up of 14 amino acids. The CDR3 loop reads CASSPRTGNYGYTF. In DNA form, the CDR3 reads TGTGCCAGCAGTCCTCGGACGGGGAACTATGGCTACACCTTC.

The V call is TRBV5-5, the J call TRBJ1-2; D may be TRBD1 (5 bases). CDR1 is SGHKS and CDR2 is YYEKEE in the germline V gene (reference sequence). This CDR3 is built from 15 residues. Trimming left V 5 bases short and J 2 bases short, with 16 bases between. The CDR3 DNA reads TGTGCCAGCAGACCCGCCGGCAGGGCAAACTATGGCTACACCTTC. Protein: CASRPAGRANYGYTF.

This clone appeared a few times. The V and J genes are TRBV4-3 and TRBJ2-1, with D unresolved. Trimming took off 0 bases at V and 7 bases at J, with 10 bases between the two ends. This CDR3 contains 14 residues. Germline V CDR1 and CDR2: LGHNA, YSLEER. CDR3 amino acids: CASSQDLGWNEQFF. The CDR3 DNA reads TGCGCCAGCAGCCAAGATCTTGGCTGGAATGAGCAGTTCTTC.

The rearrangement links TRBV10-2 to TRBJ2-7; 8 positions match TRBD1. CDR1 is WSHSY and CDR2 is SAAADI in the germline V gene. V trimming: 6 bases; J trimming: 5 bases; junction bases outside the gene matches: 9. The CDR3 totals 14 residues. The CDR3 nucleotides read TGCGCCAGCAGCATCGGACAGGGAATCCACGAGCAGTACTTC. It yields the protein CASSIGQGIHEQYF.

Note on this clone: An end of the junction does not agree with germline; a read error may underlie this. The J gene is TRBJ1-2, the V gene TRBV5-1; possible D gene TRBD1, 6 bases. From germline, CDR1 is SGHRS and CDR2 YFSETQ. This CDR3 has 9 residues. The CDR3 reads CARQGPLLF. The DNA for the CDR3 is TGCGCCAGACAGGGCCCCCTCCTCTTC.

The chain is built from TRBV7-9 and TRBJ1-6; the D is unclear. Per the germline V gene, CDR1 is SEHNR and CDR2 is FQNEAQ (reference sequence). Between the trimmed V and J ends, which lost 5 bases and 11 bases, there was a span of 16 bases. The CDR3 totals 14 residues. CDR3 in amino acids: CASSHKTPDAPLHF. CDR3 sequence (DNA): TGTGCCAGCAGCCACAAAACCCCTGATGCACCCCTCCACTTT. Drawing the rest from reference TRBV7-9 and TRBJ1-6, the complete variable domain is DTGVSQNPRHKITKRGQNVTFRCDPISEHNRLYWYRQTLGQGPEFLTYFQNEAQLEKSRLLSDRFSAERPKGSFSTLEIQRTEQGDSAMYLCASSHKTPDAPLHFGNGTRLTVT.

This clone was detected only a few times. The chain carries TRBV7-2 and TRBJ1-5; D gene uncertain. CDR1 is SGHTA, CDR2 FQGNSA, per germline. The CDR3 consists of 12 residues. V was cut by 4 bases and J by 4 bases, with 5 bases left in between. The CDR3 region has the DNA TGTGCCAGCAGCTCTTTAAATCAGCCCCAGCATTTT. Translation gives CASSSLNQPQHF.

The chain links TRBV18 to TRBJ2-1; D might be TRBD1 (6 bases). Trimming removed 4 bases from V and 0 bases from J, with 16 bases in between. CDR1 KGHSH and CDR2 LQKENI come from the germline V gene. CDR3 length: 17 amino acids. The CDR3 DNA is TGTGCCAGCTCACGCCGGGACACTGGTTACTCCTACAATGAGCAGTTCTTC. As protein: CASSRRDTGYSYNEQFF.

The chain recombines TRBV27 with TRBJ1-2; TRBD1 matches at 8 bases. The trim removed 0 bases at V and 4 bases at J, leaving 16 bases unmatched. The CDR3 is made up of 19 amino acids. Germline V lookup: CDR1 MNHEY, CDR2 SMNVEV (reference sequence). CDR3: CASSLSPTGAYPNIYGYTF. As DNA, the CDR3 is TGTGCCAGCAGTTTATCACCGACAGGGGCCTACCCAAACATCTATGGCTACACCTTC.

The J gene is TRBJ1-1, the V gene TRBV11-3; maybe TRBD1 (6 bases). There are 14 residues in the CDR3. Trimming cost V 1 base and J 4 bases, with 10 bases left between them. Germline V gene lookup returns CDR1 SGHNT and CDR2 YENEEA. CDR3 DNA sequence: TGTGCCAGCAGCTTAGGCCGACAGGCCACTGAAGCTTTCTTT. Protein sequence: CASSLGRQATEAFF.

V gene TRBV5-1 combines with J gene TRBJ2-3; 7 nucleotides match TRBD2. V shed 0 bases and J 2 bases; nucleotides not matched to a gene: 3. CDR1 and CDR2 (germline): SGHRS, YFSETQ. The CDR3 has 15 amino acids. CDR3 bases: TGCGCCAGCAGCTTGGGAGCGGGGAACACAGATACGCAGTATTTT. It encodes CASSLGAGNTDTQYF. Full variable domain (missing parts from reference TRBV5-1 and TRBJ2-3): KAGVTQTPRYLIKTRGQQVTLSCSPISGHRSVSWYQQTPGQGLQFLFEYFSETQRNKGNFPGRFSGRQFSNSRSEMNVSTLELGDSALYLCASSLGAGNTDTQYFGPGTRLTVL.

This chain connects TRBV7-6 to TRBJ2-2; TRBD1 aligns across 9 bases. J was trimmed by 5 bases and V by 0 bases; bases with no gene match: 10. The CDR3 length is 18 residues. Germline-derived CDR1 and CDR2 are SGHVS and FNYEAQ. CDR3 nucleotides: TGTGCCAGCAGCTTAGCGGGACAGGGACAAGCCAGGACCGGGGAGCTGTTTTTT. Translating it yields CASSLAGQGQARTGELFF.

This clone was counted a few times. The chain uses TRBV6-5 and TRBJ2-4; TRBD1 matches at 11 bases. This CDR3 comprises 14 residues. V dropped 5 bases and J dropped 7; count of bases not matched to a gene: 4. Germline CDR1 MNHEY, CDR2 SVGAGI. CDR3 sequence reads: CASSAGTGGNIQYF. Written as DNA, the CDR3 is TGTGCCAGCAGTGCCGGGACAGGGGGGAACATTCAGTACTTC.

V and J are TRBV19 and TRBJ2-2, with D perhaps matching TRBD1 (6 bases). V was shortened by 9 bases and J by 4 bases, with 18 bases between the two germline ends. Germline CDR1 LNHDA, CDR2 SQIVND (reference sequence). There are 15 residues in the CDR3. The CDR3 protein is CASTPQGIRTGELFF. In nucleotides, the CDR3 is TGTGCCAGCACCCCACAGGGTATCCGCACCGGGGAGCTGTTTTTT. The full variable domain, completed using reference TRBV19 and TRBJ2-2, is DGGITQSPKYLFRKEGQNVTLSCEQNLNHDAMYWYRQDPGQGLRLIYYSQIVNDFQKGDIAEGYSVSREKKESFPLTVTSAQKNPTAFYLCASTPQGIRTGELFFGEGSRLTVL.

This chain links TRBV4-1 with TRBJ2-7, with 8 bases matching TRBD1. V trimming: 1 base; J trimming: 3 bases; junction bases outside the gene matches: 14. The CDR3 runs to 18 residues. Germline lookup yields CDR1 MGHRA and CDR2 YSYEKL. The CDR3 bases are TGCGCCAGCAGCCAAGGACGCCCCACAGGGGGTTTCCTCTACGAGCAGTACTTC. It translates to CASSQGRPTGGFLYEQYF.

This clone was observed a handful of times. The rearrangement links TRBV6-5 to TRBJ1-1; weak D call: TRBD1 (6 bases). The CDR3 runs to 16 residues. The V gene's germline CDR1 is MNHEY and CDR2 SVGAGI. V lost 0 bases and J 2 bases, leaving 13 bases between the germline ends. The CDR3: CASSYSRGHPNTEAFF. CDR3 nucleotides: TGTGCCAGCAGTTACTCGAGGGGACACCCTAACACTGAAGCTTTCTTT.

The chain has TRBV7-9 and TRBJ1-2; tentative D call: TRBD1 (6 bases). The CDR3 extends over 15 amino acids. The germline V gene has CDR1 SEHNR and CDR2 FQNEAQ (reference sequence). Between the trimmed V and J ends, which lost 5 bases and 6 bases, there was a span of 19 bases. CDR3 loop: CASSQSITRTDGYTF. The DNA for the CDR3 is TGTGCCAGCAGCCAATCAATAACGCGGACAGATGGCTACACCTTC.

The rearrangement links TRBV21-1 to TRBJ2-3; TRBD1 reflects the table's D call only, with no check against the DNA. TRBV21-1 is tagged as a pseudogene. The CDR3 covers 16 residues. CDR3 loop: CASSKMGPATTDTQYF. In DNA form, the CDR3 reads TGTGCCAGCAGCAAAATGGGGCCAGCCACCACAGATACGCAGTATTTT.

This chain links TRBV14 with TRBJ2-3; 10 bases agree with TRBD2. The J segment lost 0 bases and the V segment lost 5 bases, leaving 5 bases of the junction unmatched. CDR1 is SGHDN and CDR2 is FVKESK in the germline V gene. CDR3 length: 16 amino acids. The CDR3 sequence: CASSIGLAASTDTQYF. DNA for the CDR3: TGTGCCAGCAGCATCGGACTAGCGGCAAGCACAGATACGCAGTATTTT.

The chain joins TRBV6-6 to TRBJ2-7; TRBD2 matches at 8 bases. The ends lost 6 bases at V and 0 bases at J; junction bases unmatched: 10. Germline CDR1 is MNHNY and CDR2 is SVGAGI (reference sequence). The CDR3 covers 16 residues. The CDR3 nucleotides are TGTGCCAGCAGACCTCTCGCACTAGCGGCCTCCTACGAGCAGTACTTC. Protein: CASRPLALAASYEQYF.

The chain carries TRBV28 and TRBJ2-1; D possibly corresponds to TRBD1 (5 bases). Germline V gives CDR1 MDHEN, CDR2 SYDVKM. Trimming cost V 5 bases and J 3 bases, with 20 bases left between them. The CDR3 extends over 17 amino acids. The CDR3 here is CASSPERGPKYYNEQFF. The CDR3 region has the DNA TGTGCCAGCAGTCCCGAAAGGGGCCCGAAGTACTACAATGAGCAGTTCTTC.

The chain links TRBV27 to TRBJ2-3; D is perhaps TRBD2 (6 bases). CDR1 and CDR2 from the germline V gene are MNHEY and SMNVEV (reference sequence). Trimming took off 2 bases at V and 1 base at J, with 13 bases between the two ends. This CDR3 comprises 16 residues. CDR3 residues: CASSLVGRMGTDTQYF. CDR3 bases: TGTGCCAGCAGTTTAGTCGGGAGAATGGGCACAGATACGCAGTATTTT.

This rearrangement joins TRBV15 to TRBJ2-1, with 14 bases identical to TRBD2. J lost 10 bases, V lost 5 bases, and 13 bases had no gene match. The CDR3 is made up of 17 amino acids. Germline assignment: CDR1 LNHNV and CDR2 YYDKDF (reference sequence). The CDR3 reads CATSPARGLAGVGEQFF. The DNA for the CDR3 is TGTGCCACCAGCCCCGCCCGGGGACTAGCGGGAGTCGGGGAGCAGTTCTTC.